These 8 T cell receptor beta chains were sequenced from one sample in a study of response to subunit inactivated influenza vaccine. TCRdb reprocessed the RT-PCR reads via MiXCR and lists one record per CDR3 protein. Among hundreds of thousands of distinct CDR3 sequences listed, approximately 14% were seen once. The specimen comprised PBMCs from blood, sampled roughly 12 days after vaccination. Receptor source: a man over 45 who received an inactivated influenza vaccine.

The V call is TRBV20-1, the J call TRBJ2-2, with 10 bases lining up with TRBD2. CDR3 length: 14 residues. V shed 6 bases and J 6 bases; nucleotides not matched to a gene: 7. Germline CDR1 DFQATT, CDR2 SNEGSKA (reference sequence). Here the CDR3 DNA reads TGCAGTGCGCCGACTAGCGGGCTGGCCGGGGAGCTGTTTTTT. Translation: CSAPTSGLAGELFF.

The CDR3 loop is CSVEARGRRKTQYF. The CDR3 bases are TGCAGCGTTGAAGCCAGGGGGCGTAGGAAGACCCAGTACTTC. The chain has TRBV29-1 and TRBJ2-5; 8 bases line up with TRBD1. The CDR3 covers 14 residues. Germline loops: CDR1 SQVTM, CDR2 ANQGSEA. Losses at the gene ends were 1 base for V and 6 bases for J; bases not matched to a gene: 7.

The sample holds many counts of this clonotype. This chain uses TRBV5-1 with TRBJ2-7, with D maybe TRBD1 (5 bases). V lost 0 bases and J 0 bases, leaving 13 bases between the germline ends. The CDR3 runs 16 residues. Germline V gene sequence: CDR1 SGHRS, CDR2 YFSETQ. CDR3 sequence: CASSLALEQDSYEQYF. In nucleotides, the CDR3 is TGCGCCAGCAGCTTGGCCCTGGAACAGGACTCCTACGAGCAGTACTTC.

This clonotype has more than one count but fewer than ten. The V gene is TRBV10-3, the J gene TRBJ2-2, with TRBD1 matching over 8 bases. Germline trimming cut 3 bases from V and 3 bases from J; bases unmatched to any gene: 9. Germline V gene sequence: CDR1 ENHRY, CDR2 SYGVKD. The CDR3 is 17 residues long. The CDR3: CAISDRSTGDHTGELFF. In DNA, the CDR3 is TGTGCCATCAGTGATAGGTCGACAGGGGACCACACCGGGGAGCTGTTTTTT.

The chain employs TRBV7-6 and TRBJ2-7, with D unclear. This CDR3 spans 13 amino acids. The V gene lost 5 bases and the J gene lost 3 bases, with 11 bases spanning the gap. Germline assignment: CDR1 SGHVS and CDR2 FNYEAQ. CDR3 DNA sequence: TGTGCCAGCAGCCCGGGCGTCGTCTACGAGCAGTACTTC. Its protein is CASSPGVVYEQYF.

In its sample, this clonotype was seen a few times. The chain employs TRBV7-2 and TRBJ2-3; 7 bases align to TRBD2. The CDR3 totals 13 residues. V shed 7 bases and J 7 bases; nucleotides not matched to a gene: 8. CDR1 is SGHTA and CDR2 is FQGNSA in the germline V gene. The CDR3 DNA follows: TGTGCCAGCATGCTAGCGGCGGCAAATACGCAGTATTTT. It yields the protein CASMLAAANTQYF. The full variable domain, in which reference TRBV7-2 and TRBJ2-3 provide the parts outside the CDR3, is GAGVSQSPSNKVTEKGKDVELRCDPISGHTALYWYRQSLGQGLEFLIYFQGNSAPDKSGLPSDRFSAERTGGSVSTLTIQRTQQEDSAVYLCASMLAAANTQYFGPGTRLTVL.

The genes are TRBV12-5 and TRBJ1-1, with a tentative D call TRBD1 (5 bases). This CDR3 contains 13 residues. Germline V lookup: CDR1 LGHNT, CDR2 FRNRAP. V lost 5 bases to trimming and J lost 1 base, with 8 bases between them. The DNA of the CDR3 is TGTGCTAGTGGTAGGGACGGGAACACTGAAGCTTTCTTT. It yields the protein CASGRDGNTEAFF.

J is TRBJ2-1 and V is TRBV28; 8 nucleotides match TRBD1. Germline CDR1 and CDR2: MDHEN and SYDVKM. The CDR3 covers 15 residues. Trimming cost V 9 bases and J 2 bases; bases outside gene matches: 9. The CDR3 reads CASWTGTTTYNEQFF. CDR3 in DNA: TGTGCCAGTTGGACAGGGACGACAACCTACAATGAGCAGTTCTTC.